Following are 2 T cell receptor beta chains from one sample sequenced in a study of cytomegalovirus exposure and HLA in healthy donors. PCR employed 60 Vbeta and 13 Jbeta primers. TCRdb's copy holds only in-frame clones and misses some; the assay was immunoSEQ multiplex PCR. The sample contains about 150,000 clones, around four fifths of which appear only once. Material for sequencing was PBMCs. The receptors were gathered from a woman aged 45-59 years in good health and CMV-seropositive.

The chain links TRBV7-2 to TRBJ2-7, with 12 positions matching TRBD2. The ends lost 5 bases at V and 3 bases at J; junction bases unmatched: 8. This CDR3 comprises 16 residues. Germline CDR1 and CDR2: SGHTA and FQGNSA. The CDR3 nucleotides read TGTGCCAGCAGCGCCAGACTAGCGGGAGAAGGCTACGAGCAGTACTTC. Translation: CASSARLAGEGYEQYF.

The chain is built from TRBV9 and TRBJ2-7, with 7 bases fitting TRBD1. The CDR3 loop spans 14 amino acids. V shed 4 bases and J 7 bases; nucleotides not matched to a gene: 11. The germline V gene has CDR1 SGDLS and CDR2 YYNGEE. The CDR3 spells CASSLRQGTGEQYF. The CDR3 DNA sequence: TGTGCCAGCAGCCTCCGACAGGGAACGGGGGAGCAGTACTTC.